Shown below are 25 T cell receptor beta chains from a single sample sequenced in a study of blood T cell repertoires in COVID-19 (dated by TCRdb to between 2020 and 2021). The library was built by means of the immunoSEQ multiplex PCR assay. The clones in this table, taken by TCRdb from immuneACCESS, are in-frame only. Not every clone is retained; where verified, under half of the shortfall comes from an unresolved V gene, and the cause of the rest is unknown. For this sample the table gives about 250,000 clones, of which approximately 86% were detected only once. The ten biggest clones cover 6% to 7% of the sample. Sequencing was carried out using peripheral blood. All receptors derive from a woman in her fifties or sixties with active or convalescent COVID-19.

In nucleotides, the CDR3 is TGTGCCAGCACCCAGAGGGGACAGGGATCCTACGAGCAGTACTTC. Protein: CASTQRGQGSYEQYF. The rearrangement links TRBV2 to TRBJ2-7; 9 nucleotides match TRBD1. This CDR3 is 15 amino acids long. J was trimmed by 1 base and V by 7 bases; bases with no gene match: 8. Germline CDR1 reads SNHLY; CDR2 reads FYNNEI.

The chain carries TRBV7-9 and TRBJ2-3, with TRBD2 as a possible D gene (5 bases). Germline V gene lookup returns CDR1 SEHNR and CDR2 FQNEAQ (reference sequence). V lost 5 bases and J 0 bases, leaving 9 bases between the germline ends. This CDR3 is 14 amino acids long. CDR3: CASSVTISTDTQYF. Written as DNA, the CDR3 is TGTGCCAGCAGCGTGACTATAAGCACAGATACGCAGTATTTT.

This clone showed up just a few times. This sequence joins TRBV29-1 and TRBJ1-3; D is perhaps TRBD1 (5 bases). The CDR3 is 16 amino acids. Looked up from germline, CDR1 is SQVTM and CDR2 is ANQGSEA. Trimming removed 8 bases at V and 1 base at J, with 21 bases between. This chain's CDR3 is CSIIQTGTTSGNTIYF. The CDR3 DNA is TGCAGCATAATCCAAACCGGGACTACTTCTGGAAACACCATATATTTT.

The rearrangement uses TRBV7-9 and TRBJ1-4, with D unclear. The CDR3 loop spans 14 amino acids. Germline values: CDR1 SEHNR, CDR2 FQNEAQ (reference sequence). Trimming took off 0 bases at V and 7 bases at J, with 9 bases between the two ends. The DNA of the CDR3 is TGTGCCAGCAGCTTAGCGGGAGGTTTTGAAAAACTGTTTTTT. Its protein is CASSLAGGFEKLFF.

The J gene is TRBJ1-1, the V gene TRBV6-5; possible D gene TRBD1, 6 bases. The CDR3 length is 14 residues. Germline values: CDR1 MNHEY, CDR2 SVGAGI. Trimming removed 7 bases at V and 2 bases at J, with 14 bases between. CDR3 protein: CASKGGAGNTEAFF. The CDR3, as DNA: TGTGCCAGCAAAGGGGGTGCAGGAAACACTGAAGCTTTCTTT.

This clone was picked up one time. The CDR3 DNA follows: TGTGCCAGGACGACCCGGGACAGGGATTACAATGAGCAGTTCTTC. It is translated as CARTTRDRDYNEQFF. The chain recombines TRBV21-1 with TRBJ2-1; the D call TRBD1 from the table was never checked on the DNA. TRBV21-1 is annotated as a pseudogene. The CDR3 consists of 15 residues.

The chain combines TRBV5-6 with TRBJ2-7, with 7 bases lining up with TRBD2. Germline lookup yields CDR1 SGHDT and CDR2 YYEEEE. The length of the CDR3 is 15 residues. Trimming removed 3 bases from V and 5 bases from J; junction bases left unmatched: 11. CDR3 coding DNA: TGTGCCAGCAGCTATCGGACTAGTGGACCTCACGAGCAGTACGTC. It translates to CASSYRTSGPHEQYV.

CDR3 region: CASSSPTGDNYGYTF. The CDR3 coding sequence is TGTGCCAGCAGCTCCCCGACAGGGGATAACTATGGCTACACCTTC. The chain has TRBV7-9 and TRBJ1-2, with 8 bases identical to TRBD1. V gave up 4 bases and J gave up 1 base; unmatched junction bases: 5. The CDR3 totals 15 residues. CDR1 SEHNR and CDR2 FQNEAQ come from the germline V gene (reference sequence).

This chain joins TRBV13 and TRBJ2-1; 8 bases fit TRBD2. Germline assignment: CDR1 PRHDT and CDR2 FYEKMQ (reference sequence). The CDR3 has 15 residues. V shed 6 bases and J 5 bases; nucleotides not matched to a gene: 9. CDR3 region: CASSFSGSYDNEQFF. The CDR3 nucleotides are TGTGCCAGCAGTTTCAGCGGGAGTTATGACAATGAGCAGTTCTTC.

The chain couples TRBV13 to TRBJ2-5; D is ambiguous. This CDR3 has 14 amino acids. With 3 bases removed from V and 2 bases from J, the gap between germline ends came to 10 bases. Germline-derived CDR1 and CDR2 are PRHDT and FYEKMQ (reference sequence). The CDR3, as DNA: TGTGCCAGCAGCTTCCCAGGAACTCAAGAGACCCAGTACTTC. Translation gives CASSFPGTQETQYF.

V usage is TRBV7-9 and J usage is TRBJ2-3; 8 bases are a match to TRBD2. Trimming removed 4 bases from V and 3 bases from J; junction bases left unmatched: 9. The CDR3 consists of 16 residues. Germline V gives CDR1 SEHNR, CDR2 FQNEAQ (reference sequence). The CDR3 bases are TGTGCCAGCAGCTCAACCCGGGGGGGCCAGACAGATACGCAGTATTTT. Protein product: CASSSTRGGQTDTQYF.

This clone is a singleton in its sample. The V call is TRBV19, the J call TRBJ2-7; D uncertain. This CDR3 spans 11 amino acids. Trimming removed 8 bases at V and 4 bases at J, with 9 bases between. The germline V gene has CDR1 LNHDA and CDR2 SQIVND (reference sequence). CDR3 in amino acids: CASATRYEQYF. The CDR3 DNA sequence: TGTGCCAGTGCTACGAGATACGAGCAGTACTTC.

This chain joins TRBV6-5 and TRBJ2-2; 7 nucleotides match TRBD1. V shed 7 bases, J shed 6 bases, and the junction held 2 bases outside the gene matches. CDR1 is MNHEY, CDR2 SVGAGI, per germline. The CDR3 sequence is 12 residues long. The CDR3 sequence: CASKGQSGELFF. CDR3 DNA sequence: TGTGCCAGCAAGGGACAGTCCGGGGAGCTGTTTTTT.

This sequence joins TRBV6-1 and TRBJ2-1; TRBD1 matches at 8 bases. CDR3 length: 16 residues. V trimming: 2 bases; J trimming: 2 bases; junction bases outside the gene matches: 5. Germline V gives CDR1 MNHNS, CDR2 SASEGT. The chain's CDR3 is CASSESDRGAYNEQFF. The CDR3 region has the DNA TGTGCCAGCAGTGAATCCGACAGGGGCGCCTACAATGAGCAGTTCTTC.

This sequence joins TRBV14 and TRBJ2-7; D is perhaps TRBD2 (6 bases). This CDR3 spans 11 amino acids. The germline V gene has CDR1 SGHDN and CDR2 FVKESK. The CDR3 nucleotides read TGTGCCAGCAGCCAAGAATGGAGGGGATGGGTC. Translation: CASSQEWRGWV.

The CDR3, as DNA: TGTGCCAGCTCAGCTTGGATGGGACAGAGCTCCTACAATGAGCAGTTCTTC. The encoded protein is CASSAWMGQSSYNEQFF. The V and J genes are TRBV5-8 and TRBJ2-1; 7 nucleotides agree with TRBD1. Trimming cost V 7 bases and J 0 bases; bases outside gene matches: 13. The CDR3 has 17 residues. Per germline, CDR1 SGHTS and CDR2 YDEGEE.

The V and J genes are TRBV2 and TRBJ2-5; TRBD2 matches at 10 bases. Germline CDR1 reads SNHLY; CDR2 reads FYNNEI. V dropped 6 bases and J dropped 5; count of bases not matched to a gene: 9. This CDR3 is 15 amino acids long. For the CDR3, the DNA is TGTGCCAGCAGGAAGTTAGCGGGAGGTTCCGAGACCCAGTACTTC. Its protein product is CASRKLAGGSETQYF.

The genes are TRBV19 and TRBJ1-6, with 8 bases lining up with TRBD1. The CDR3 totals 16 residues. J was trimmed by 8 bases and V by 5 bases; bases with no gene match: 11. The germline V gene encodes CDR1 LNHDA and CDR2 SQIVND (reference sequence). CDR3 protein: CASSSPGTGLHSPLHF. The CDR3 region has the DNA TGTGCCAGTAGTTCCCCCGGGACAGGTCTCCATTCACCCCTCCACTTT.

V is TRBV18 and J is TRBJ1-6, with D perhaps matching TRBD1 (5 bases). Germline assignment: CDR1 KGHSH and CDR2 LQKENI. Trimming shortened V by 6 bases and J by 6 bases, and 12 bases separated the two germline ends. This CDR3 is built from 14 residues. CDR3 amino acids: CASSLDRANSPLHF. CDR3 coding DNA: TGTGCCAGCTCCCTTGACAGAGCTAATTCACCCCTCCACTTT.

The chain couples TRBV11-2 to TRBJ1-3; D call uncertain. Trimming removed 4 bases from V and 4 bases from J, with 8 bases in between. Germline V lookup: CDR1 SGHAT, CDR2 FQNNGV. The CDR3 loop spans 13 amino acids. The CDR3 coding sequence is TGTGCCAGCAGCTCCGCTAGGGGAAACACCATATATTTT. Its translation is CASSSARGNTIYF. Looking up the rest from reference TRBV11-2 and TRBJ1-3 gives the full variable domain: EAGVAQSPRYKIIEKRQSVAFWCNPISGHATLYWYQQILGQGPKLLIQFQNNGVVDDSQLPKDRFSAERLKGVDSTLKIQPAKLEDSAVYLCASSSARGNTIYFGEGSWLTVV.

This clone appeared once. This chain joins TRBV24-1 and TRBJ1-3; D call uncertain. Germline V gene sequence: CDR1 KGHDR, CDR2 SFDVKD. CDR3 length: 13 residues. V was trimmed by 4 bases and J by 4 bases, leaving 7 bases between them. CDR3 protein: CATSDERGNTIYF. CDR3 in DNA: TGTGCCACCAGTGACGAGCGCGGAAACACCATATATTTT.

The chain uses TRBV3-1 (or the pseudogene TRBV3-2) and TRBJ1-2; 7 nucleotides align to TRBD1. Germline V gene sequence: CDR1 LGHDT, CDR2 YNNKEL (reference sequence). The CDR3 extends over 18 amino acids. Trimming at V came to 2 bases and at J to 1 base, leaving 13 bases not matched to a gene. The CDR3 nucleotides read TGTGCCAGCAGCCAAAGTCCCTTACAGGGGAGGCTTAACTATGGCTACACCTTC. Protein sequence: CASSQSPLQGRLNYGYTF.

In this sample, this clone turned up once. The chain links TRBV5-1 to TRBJ2-3, with 9 bases fitting TRBD1. The V gene end was trimmed by 4 bases and the J gene end by 5 bases; junction bases not matched to a gene: 11. Germline-derived CDR1 and CDR2 are SGHRS and YFSETQ. CDR3 length equals 16 residues. CDR3 bases: TGCGCCAGCAGCCCGAACCTGGGACAGGGAGGAGATACGCAGTATTTT. It yields the protein CASSPNLGQGGDTQYF.

This chain joins TRBV5-1 and TRBJ1-1; D ambiguous. The CDR3 has 14 amino acids. Deletions cut 2 bases from V and 1 base from J, with 9 bases between. Per the germline V gene, CDR1 is SGHRS and CDR2 is YFSETQ. The CDR3 DNA reads TGCGCCAGCAGCTTACAAAGCGCGAACACTGAAGCTTTCTTT. It yields the protein CASSLQSANTEAFF.

The table lists this clone with a count of one. CDR3 bases: TGCGCCAGCAGCTTGGGCGGGAGCAATGGTGCAGATACGCAGTATTTT. Protein sequence: CASSLGGSNGADTQYF. The J gene is TRBJ2-3, the V gene TRBV5-1; the match to TRBD2 covers 7 bases. After removal of 0 bases from V and 4 bases from J, the junction contained 8 bases not matched to a gene. The CDR3 spans 16 residues. In germline, CDR1 is SGHRS, CDR2 YFSETQ.